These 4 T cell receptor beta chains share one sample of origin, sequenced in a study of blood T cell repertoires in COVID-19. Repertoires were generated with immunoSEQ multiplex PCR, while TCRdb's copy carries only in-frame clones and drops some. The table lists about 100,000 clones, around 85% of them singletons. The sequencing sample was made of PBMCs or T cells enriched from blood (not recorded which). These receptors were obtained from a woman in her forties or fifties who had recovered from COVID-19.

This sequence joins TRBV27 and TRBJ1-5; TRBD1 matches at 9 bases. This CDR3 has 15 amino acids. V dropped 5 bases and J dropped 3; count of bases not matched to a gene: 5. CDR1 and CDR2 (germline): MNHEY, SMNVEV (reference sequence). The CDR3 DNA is TGTGCCAGCAGTCCGGGACAGGGAAACAATCAGCCCCAGCATTTT. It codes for CASSPGQGNNQPQHF.

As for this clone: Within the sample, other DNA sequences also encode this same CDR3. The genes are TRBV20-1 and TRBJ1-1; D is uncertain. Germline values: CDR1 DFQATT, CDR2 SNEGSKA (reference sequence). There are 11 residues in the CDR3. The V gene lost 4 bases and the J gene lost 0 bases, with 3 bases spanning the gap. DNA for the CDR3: TGCAGTGCTACGGTGAACACTGAAGCTTTCTTT. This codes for CSATVNTEAFF.

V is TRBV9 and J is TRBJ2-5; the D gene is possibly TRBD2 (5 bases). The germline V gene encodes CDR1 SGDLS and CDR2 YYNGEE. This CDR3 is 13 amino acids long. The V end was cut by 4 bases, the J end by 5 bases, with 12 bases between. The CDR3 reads CASSRPGSETQYF. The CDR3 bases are TGTGCCAGCAGCCGCCCGGGGTCGGAGACCCAGTACTTC.

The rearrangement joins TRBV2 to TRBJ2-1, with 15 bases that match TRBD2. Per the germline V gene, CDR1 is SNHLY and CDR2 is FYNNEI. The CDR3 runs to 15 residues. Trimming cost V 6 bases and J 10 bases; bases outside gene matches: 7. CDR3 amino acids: CASSRTSGGAEEQFF. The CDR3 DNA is TGTGCCAGCAGCAGGACTAGCGGGGGGGCCGAGGAGCAGTTCTTC.